These T cell receptor beta chains were read from a single sample in a study of shared clonotypes between healthy human individuals. Only in-frame clones appear in the TCRdb table, and some are missing; sequencing was by immunoSEQ multiplex PCR. Of millions of clones listed, just over 90% are singletons. Material: naive CD4+ T cells sorted from blood. All receptors derive from a man aged 18 to 30 in good health. CDR3s include the opening cysteine and the closing phenylalanine or tryptophan. Fields, in order: CDR3 length, D gene, J gene, V gene, clone size, CDR3 DNA, CDR3 protein. A D gene is named only where the DNA matches it firmly. Part of the rows lack a size; the others show once, few, many or a class for expanded clones.

15,-,TRBJ1-3,TRBV2,-,TGTGCCAGCAGCCCTCTTAGACCCTCTGGAAACACCATATATTTT,CASSPLRPSGNTIYF
13,-,TRBJ2-1,TRBV30,-,TGTGCCCACCAAGCCGGGACGTACAATGAGCAGTTCTTC,CAHQAGTYNEQFF
13,-,TRBJ2-7,TRBV25-1,-,TGTGCCAGCAGTGATCCGTCACGAAACGAGCAGTACTTC,CASSDPSRNEQYF
17,-,TRBJ2-7,TRBV5-1,-,TGCGCCAGCAGCGGCAGCCTACAACCCGAACGGTTTCTCGAGCAGTACTTC,CASSGSLQPERFLEQYF
15,TRBD2,TRBJ2-3,TRBV10-3,-,TGTGCCACCTTGACTAGCGGGAGGCCCCAAGATACGCAGTATTTT,CATLTSGRPQDTQYF
12,-,TRBJ2-7,TRBV6-5,-,TGTGCCAGCAGTTACTCCCGATACGAGCAGTACTTC,CASSYSRYEQYF
14,TRBD1,TRBJ2-7,TRBV2,few,TGTGCCAGCAGGAGACAGGGGGCAAGATACGAGCAGTACTTC,CASRRQGARYEQYF
13,-,TRBJ2-2,TRBV6-5,-,TGTGCCAGCTCACCGGTAATTGGCGGGGAGCTGTTTTTT,CASSPVIGGELFF
13,TRBD1,TRBJ2-2,TRBV30,-,TGTGCCTGGAGCGGACAGGGCCCCGGGGAGCTGTTTTTT,CAWSGQGPGELFF
12,TRBD1,TRBJ1-2,TRBV7-2,-,TGTGCCAGCAGCGCACAGGGGGCTGGCTACACCTTC,CASSAQGAGYTF
14,-,TRBJ2-2,TRBV9,-,TGTGCCAGCAGCGAGCGCCCGCCCCCCGGGGAGCTGTTTTTT,CASSERPPPGELFF
14,TRBD1,TRBJ1-5,TRBV15,-,TGTGCCACCAGCAGATTTCGAGACAGGGAACCCCAGCATTTT,CATSRFRDREPQHF
13,-,TRBJ2-5,TRBV11-2,few,TGTGCCAGCAGCTTATTAATCCAAGAGACCCAGTACTTC,CASSLLIQETQYF
16,-,TRBJ1-2,TRBV9,-,TGTGCCAGCAGCACCCGGGACCGGGGGGGCCTCTATGGCTACACCTTC,CASSTRDRGGLYGYTF
16,-,TRBJ2-3,TRBV9,-,TGTGCCAGCAGTACGAGGGAGAGGGTTGGCACAGATACGCAGTATTTT,CASSTRERVGTDTQYF
12,-,TRBJ2-3,TRBV19,-,TGTGCCAGTAGTATCGGCGGAGATACGCAGTATTTT,CASSIGGDTQYF
14,TRBD2,TRBJ2-4,TRBV7-8,-,TGTGCCAGCAGTTCCGGGACTAGCGGAAACATTCAGTACTTC,CASSSGTSGNIQYF
16,TRBD2,TRBJ2-1,TRBV7-2,-,TGTGCCAGCAGCCCGCTCCAGCGGGGGTTATACAATGAGCAGTTCTTC,CASSPLQRGLYNEQFF
16,-,TRBJ1-1,TRBV12-1,-,TGTGCCAGCAGCTTTCGTACAGAGAAAATGAACACTGAAGCTTTCTTT,CASSFRTEKMNTEAFF
14,-,TRBJ2-7,TRBV6-4,-,TGTGCCAGCACCGGGTCACCGCTCCACTACGAGCAGTACTTC,CASTGSPLHYEQYF
20,TRBD2,TRBJ2-3,TRBV7-8,-,TGTGCCAGCAGCTTAGGGGTGGGAGGGCAAAAGAAATTAAGCACAGATACGCAGTATTTT,CASSLGVGGQKKLSTDTQYF
15,-,TRBJ2-2,TRBV5-1,once,TGCGCCAGCAGCATATTAGCGGATAACACCGGGGAGCTGTTTTTT,CASSILADNTGELFF
20,TRBD1,TRBJ2-7,TRBV9,-,TGTGCCAGCAGCGTAGCTATAGGGGGCTCTTCGGGCGGAAGAACCTACGAGCAGTACTTC,CASSVAIGGSSGGRTYEQYF
14,-,TRBJ2-1,TRBV21-1,-,TGTGCCAGGGGGGGACAGTTTCCCTACAATGAGCAGTTCTTC,CARGGQFPYNEQFF
14,TRBD1,TRBJ2-7,TRBV5-1,-,TGCGCCAGCAGTCGGAGGACAGGGAATAGCGAGCAGTACTTC,CASSRRTGNSEQYF
13,TRBD1,TRBJ1-6,TRBV10-3,-,TGTGCCATCACACAGGGGGCAGATTCACCCCTCCACTTT,CAITQGADSPLHF
15,TRBD2,TRBJ2-3,TRBV2,-,TGTGCCAGCAGACGACTAGCGGTTAGCACAGATACGCAGTATTTT,CASRRLAVSTDTQYF
15,-,TRBJ2-5,TRBV7-2,-,TGTGCCAGCAGCTTACCTAGGGTTATAGGAGAGACCCAGTACTTC,CASSLPRVIGETQYF
16,-,TRBJ1-5,TRBV27,-,TGTGCCAGCAGTTTAAACGGGGTCCCAGGGAATCAGCCCCAGCATTTT,CASSLNGVPGNQPQHF
17,TRBD2,TRBJ2-3,TRBV10-3,-,TGTGCCATCAGTGGAGGGGGTAGCGGGGGGGCCACAGATACGCAGTATTTT,CAISGGGSGGATDTQYF
14,-,TRBJ2-3,TRBV25-1,-,TGTGCCAGCAGTGAGGGGGGCGGAGCAGATACGCAGTATTTT,CASSEGGGADTQYF
15,-,TRBJ1-2,TRBV28,once,TGTGCCAGCAGTTTCAGGGACACACCTAACTATGGCTACACCTTC,CASSFRDTPNYGYTF
17,TRBD2,TRBJ2-3,TRBV7-9,-,TGTGCCAGCAGCGCCCGACGACTAGCGGGGATCACAGATACGCAGTATTTT,CASSARRLAGITDTQYF
15,TRBD1,TRBJ2-5,TRBV30,-,TGTGCCTGGAGTAGGGGACAGGGATGGGCAGAGACCCAGTACTTC,CAWSRGQGWAETQYF
13,-,TRBJ2-1,TRBV7-8,-,TGTGCCAGCAGCTTAGCAAGCGAGACTGAGCAGTTCTTC,CASSLASETEQFF